This T cell receptor (beta chain) was identified during a study of CD4 T cells in relation to SARS-CoV-2 and coronaviruses. Study summary: After 10 to 11 days of antigen culture, PBMC TCR beta CDR3s were sequenced. A couple of subjects were Hispanic; patients were roughly eight males and a handful of females.

With regard to this clone: Its antigen is not identified.

Germline V gives CDR1 SGHAT, CDR2 FQNNGV. Trimming shortened V by 0 bases and J by 1 base, and 3 bases separated the two germline ends. CDR3 size: 13 residues. Sequencing used immunoSEQ multiplex PCR; TCRdb keeps in-frame clones, though not all of them. This repertoire shows approximately 31,000 clones, about three quarters found once; its top ten account for 3% to 4%. The TCR comes from an adult with COVID-19. Sequencing was performed on memory CD4+ T cells from PBMCs, cultured in vitro. The chain carries TRBV11-2 and TRBJ1-1; D uncertain. The chain's CDR3 is CASSLEGNTEAFF. The CDR3 nucleotides read TGTGCCAGCAGCTTAGAAGGGAACACTGAAGCTTTCTTT.